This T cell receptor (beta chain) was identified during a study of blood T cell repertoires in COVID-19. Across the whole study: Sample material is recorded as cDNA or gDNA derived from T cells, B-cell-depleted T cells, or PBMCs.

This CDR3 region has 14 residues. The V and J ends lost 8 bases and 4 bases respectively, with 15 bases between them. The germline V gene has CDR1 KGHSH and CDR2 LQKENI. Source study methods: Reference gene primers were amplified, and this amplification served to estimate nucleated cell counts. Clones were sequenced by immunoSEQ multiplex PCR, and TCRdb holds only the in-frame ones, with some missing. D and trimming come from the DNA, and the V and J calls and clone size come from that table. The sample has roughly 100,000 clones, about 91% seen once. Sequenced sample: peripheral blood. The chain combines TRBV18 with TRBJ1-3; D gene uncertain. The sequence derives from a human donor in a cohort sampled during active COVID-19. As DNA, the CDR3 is TGTGCCAGCACGCTAGCGGAGGGAGGAAACACCATATATTTT. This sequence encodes CASTLAEGGNTIYF.